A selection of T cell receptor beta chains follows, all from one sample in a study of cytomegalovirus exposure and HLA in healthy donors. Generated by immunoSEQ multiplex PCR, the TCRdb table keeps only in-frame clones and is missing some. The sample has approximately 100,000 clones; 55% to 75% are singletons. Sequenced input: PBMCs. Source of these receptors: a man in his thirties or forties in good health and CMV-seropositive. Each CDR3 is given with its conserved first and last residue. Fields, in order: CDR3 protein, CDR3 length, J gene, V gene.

CDR3: CASSYGGQVTEAFF; length: 14; J: TRBJ1-1; V: TRBV6-5
CDR3: CASSPGLAGVHGELFF; length: 16; J: TRBJ2-2; V: TRBV11-3
CDR3: CASSLGASGGAADTQYF; length: 17; J: TRBJ2-3; V: TRBV7-8
CDR3: CASSPERGRTDTQYF; length: 15; J: TRBJ2-3; V: TRBV5-4
CDR3: CASSFGGADTQYF; length: 13; J: TRBJ2-3; V: TRBV11-2
CDR3: CASSWEVSGLGGYTF; length: 15; J: TRBJ1-2; V: TRBV27
CDR3: CASSLRQGNTEAFF; length: 14; J: TRBJ1-1; V: TRBV5-1
CDR3: CSVADTEAFF; length: 10; J: TRBJ1-1; V: TRBV29-1
CDR3: CASSQSGGTLHTQYF; length: 15; J: TRBJ2-5; V: TRBV7-8
CDR3: CASSLAHQGVQETQYF; length: 16; J: TRBJ2-5; V: TRBV7-2
CDR3: CASSVITGGWYEQYF; length: 15; J: TRBJ2-7; V: TRBV25-1
CDR3: CASTDRDYEQYF; length: 12; J: TRBJ2-7; V: TRBV7-9
CDR3: CASRAGTISNQPQHF; length: 15; J: TRBJ1-5; V: TRBV27
CDR3: CASTPGGGVRQPQHF; length: 15; J: TRBJ1-5; V: TRBV23-1
CDR3: CSARSMNTEAFF; length: 12; J: TRBJ1-1; V: TRBV29-1
CDR3: CASSLEGDVYTF; length: 12; J: TRBJ1-2; V: TRBV5-1
CDR3: CASSKGGYGTINSPLHF; length: 17; J: TRBJ1-6; V: TRBV2
CDR3: CATSKRAGVHGYTF; length: 14; J: TRBJ1-2; V: TRBV15
CDR3: CASSQGLAAEQYF; length: 13; J: TRBJ2-7; V: TRBV4-1
CDR3: CASSAGDSSAYEQYF; length: 15; J: TRBJ2-7; V: TRBV9
CDR3: CASSLGTGSNEQFF; length: 14; J: TRBJ2-1; V: TRBV5-1
CDR3: CAWSGLGTLRGAFF; length: 14; J: TRBJ1-1; V: TRBV30
CDR3: CASSSTGGNIPYSNQPQHF; length: 19; J: TRBJ1-5; V: TRBV5-6
CDR3: CASSTPRDGVSSYEQYF; length: 17; J: TRBJ2-7; V: TRBV2
CDR3: CSEDRDEKLFF; length: 11; J: TRBJ1-4; V: TRBV20-1
CDR3: CASSQDAGGVQPQHF; length: 15; J: TRBJ1-5; V: TRBV4-1
CDR3: CASSLFRVDNEQFF; length: 14; J: TRBJ2-1; V: TRBV5-8
CDR3: CASSLRTGGSNTEAFF; length: 16; J: TRBJ1-1; V: TRBV5-1
CDR3: CASLQRGQETQYF; length: 13; J: TRBJ2-5; V: TRBV7-8
CDR3: CASRTSGTGFGTGELFF; length: 17; J: TRBJ2-2; V: TRBV7-9
CDR3: CASSTNTGPNEKLFF; length: 15; J: TRBJ1-4; V: TRBV7-6
CDR3: CASRAARLEKLFF; length: 13; J: TRBJ1-4; V: TRBV4-2
CDR3: CASSETEDYYEQYF; length: 14; J: TRBJ2-7; V: TRBV6-5
CDR3: CASARAGGATNEKLFF; length: 16; J: TRBJ1-4; V: TRBV18
CDR3: CATSTRDRVGELFF; length: 14; J: TRBJ2-2; V: TRBV15
CDR3: CASSIGPLEHNEQFF; length: 15; J: TRBJ2-1; V: TRBV19
CDR3: CASSLGSGVQPQHF; length: 14; J: TRBJ1-5; V: TRBV7-2